The 21 T cell receptor beta chains listed next were all sequenced from one sample in a study of cytomegalovirus exposure and HLA in healthy donors. Primers: 60 Vbeta forward and 13 Jbeta reverse. TCRdb's copy holds only in-frame clones and misses some; the assay was immunoSEQ multiplex PCR. Among 130,000 to 150,000 clones listed, 73% were seen once. Source material: PBMCs. These receptors were obtained from a middle-aged woman in good health and CMV-seronegative.

This clone was recorded only once. The J gene is TRBJ1-2, the V gene TRBV28; D may be TRBD1 (5 bases). Germline CDR1 and CDR2: MDHEN and SYDVKM. Trimming removed 6 bases at V and 1 base at J, with 9 bases between. This CDR3 has 13 amino acids. The CDR3 here is CASRTGVNYGYTF. The CDR3 bases are TGTGCCAGCAGGACGGGGGTTAACTATGGCTACACCTTC.

This chain connects TRBV7-9 to TRBJ2-1, with 7 bases fitting TRBD1. Trimming took 5 bases from V and 6 from J; bases not matched to a gene: 10. From germline, CDR1 is SEHNR and CDR2 FQNEAQ (reference sequence). The CDR3 has 15 amino acids. Here the CDR3 reads CASSPRRDSSNEQFF. CDR3 DNA: TGTGCCAGCAGCCCTAGACGGGACAGTAGCAATGAGCAGTTCTTC.

The chain couples TRBV7-9 to TRBJ1-2; a weak D match, TRBD1 (5 bases). The CDR3 covers 16 residues. Germline V gives CDR1 SEHNR, CDR2 FQNEAQ (reference sequence). Between the trimmed V and J ends, which lost 3 bases and 3 bases, there was a span of 17 bases. The CDR3 bases are TGTGCCAGCAGCTTCGACCGTGCACAGGCCGACTATGGCTACACCTTC. Translation gives CASSFDRAQADYGYTF.

The V call is TRBV7-9, the J call TRBJ1-1, with 8 bases fitting TRBD1. This CDR3 region has 15 residues. Per germline, CDR1 SEHNR and CDR2 FQNEAQ (reference sequence). The junction had 8 bases not matched to a gene; V was cut back by 5 bases and J by 3 bases. CDR3 sequence reads: CASSPGQGFDTEAFF. CDR3 nucleotides: TGTGCCAGCAGCCCCGGACAGGGCTTCGACACTGAAGCTTTCTTT. Full variable domain (remainder filled in from reference TRBV7-9 and TRBJ1-1): DTGVSQNPRHKITKRGQNVTFRCDPISEHNRLYWYRQTLGQGPEFLTYFQNEAQLEKSRLLSDRFSAERPKGSFSTLEIQRTEQGDSAMYLCASSPGQGFDTEAFFGQGTRLTVV.

The genes are TRBV10-3 and TRBJ1-5; D is ambiguous. This CDR3 comprises 15 residues. Germline V lookup: CDR1 ENHRY, CDR2 SYGVKD. Trimming took off 3 bases at V and 3 bases at J, with 12 bases between the two ends. Here the CDR3 reads CAISELMEPNQPQHF. For the CDR3, the DNA is TGTGCCATCAGTGAACTGATGGAGCCCAATCAGCCCCAGCATTTT.

The chain recombines TRBV7-8 with TRBJ2-7; D gene ambiguous. V lost 1 base, J lost 0 bases, and 10 bases lay in between. The CDR3 spans 15 residues. In germline, CDR1 is SGHVS, CDR2 FQNEAQ. In DNA, the CDR3 is TGTGCCAGCAGCTTAGATGAGGCAGTCTCCTACGAGCAGTACGTC. Its translation is CASSLDEAVSYEQYV.

This rearrangement joins TRBV5-4 to TRBJ2-1, with D possibly being TRBD2 (5 bases). V was trimmed by 3 bases and J by 8 bases, leaving 15 bases between them. The CDR3 sequence is 14 residues long. The germline V gene has CDR1 SGHNT and CDR2 YYREEE (reference sequence). CDR3: CASSSRTSLDEQFF. CDR3 nucleotide sequence: TGTGCCAGCAGCTCCCGAACTAGTCTCGATGAGCAGTTCTTC. The variable domain in full, with the rest retrieved from reference TRBV5-4 and TRBJ2-1, is ETGVTQSPTHLIKTRGQQVTLRCSSQSGHNTVSWYQQALGQGPQFIFQYYREEENGRGNFPPRFSGLQFPNYSSELNVNALELDDSALYLCASSSRTSLDEQFFGPGTRLTVL.

CDR3 sequence reads: CASRLRTDYGYTF. DNA for the CDR3: TGTGCCAGCAGGCTCCGGACAGATTATGGCTACACCTTC. This chain links TRBV2 with TRBJ1-2; TRBD1 might be the D (6 bases). Germline V gene lookup returns CDR1 SNHLY and CDR2 FYNNEI. Trimming stripped 6 bases from V and 5 bases from J, with 13 bases between. CDR3 size: 13 residues.

This clone was detected once. The chain carries TRBV7-2 and TRBJ1-1, with D possibly being TRBD1 (5 bases). The CDR3 has 14 amino acids. Germline values: CDR1 SGHTA, CDR2 FQGNSA. Between the trimmed V and J ends, which lost 7 bases and 2 bases, there was a span of 14 bases. For the CDR3, the DNA is TGTGCCAGCACCCACCCCCAGGGTAACACTGAAGCTTTCTTT. Its translation: CASTHPQGNTEAFF.

CDR3: CASSFLTSGGYQETQYF. CDR3 DNA sequence: TGTGCCAGCAGCTTCCTAACTAGCGGGGGGTACCAAGAGACCCAGTACTTC. The chain combines TRBV7-9 with TRBJ2-5; 12 bases line up with TRBD2. Trimming cost V 3 bases and J 0 bases; bases outside gene matches: 5. The CDR3 sequence is 17 residues long. Germline V gene lookup returns CDR1 SEHNR and CDR2 FQNEAQ (reference sequence).

CDR3 protein: CASSLGGQGSGNTIYF. CDR3 in DNA: TGCGCCAGCAGCTTGGGTGGACAGGGGTCTGGAAACACCATATATTTT. The chain is built from TRBV5-1 and TRBJ1-3, with 9 nucleotides matching TRBD1. Germline values: CDR1 SGHRS, CDR2 YFSETQ. The V and J ends lost 0 bases and 1 base, in that order; junction bases with no gene match: 2. The CDR3 is made up of 16 amino acids.

This clone was counted only a few times. The chain joins TRBV6-5 to TRBJ1-4; D is uncertain. CDR3 length: 14 amino acids. From germline, CDR1 is MNHEY and CDR2 SVGAGI. The V end lost 7 bases, the J end lost 3 bases, and 12 bases lay between the germline ends. The CDR3 DNA sequence: TGTGCCAGCAAACCGGGGTTCGCTAATGAAAAACTGTTTTTT. Protein: CASKPGFANEKLFF.

V and J are TRBV19 and TRBJ1-1, with a weak D call TRBD1 (6 bases). Trimming took off 4 bases at V and 3 bases at J, with 15 bases between the two ends. The CDR3 runs 15 residues. Germline CDR1 is LNHDA and CDR2 is SQIVND (reference sequence). The CDR3 DNA is TGTGCCAGTAGTACGGACACAGGGATGGACACTGAAGCTTTCTTT. It translates to CASSTDTGMDTEAFF.

The chain is built from TRBV28 and TRBJ2-7; TRBD2 matches at 11 bases. V lost 4 bases and J lost 1; bases outside the gene matches: 12. This CDR3 contains 18 residues. CDR1 MDHEN and CDR2 SYDVKM come from the germline V gene. The CDR3 loop reads CASSSLLPVAGGSYEQYF. CDR3 in DNA: TGTGCCAGCAGTTCCCTATTACCCGTAGCGGGGGGGTCCTACGAGCAGTACTTC. The full variable domain, in which reference TRBV28 and TRBJ2-7 provide the parts outside the CDR3, is DVKVTQSSRYLVKRTGEKVFLECVQDMDHENMFWYRQDPGLGLRLIYFSYDVKMKEKGDIPEGYSVSREKKERFSLILESASTNQTSMYLCASSSLLPVAGGSYEQYFGPGTRLTVT.

V is TRBV7-2 and J is TRBJ2-5, with D possibly matching TRBD2 (6 bases). There are 16 residues in the CDR3. Trimming removed 1 base from V and 2 bases from J, with 14 bases in between. In germline, CDR1 is SGHTA, CDR2 FQGNSA. CDR3: CASSLVYWDSQETQYF. In DNA, the CDR3 is TGTGCCAGCAGCTTAGTCTATTGGGACTCACAAGAGACCCAGTACTTC.

The CDR3 nucleotides are TGTGCCAGCAGTCAGACAGGGGGAACGGGTGGCTACACCTTC. Translating it yields CASSQTGGTGGYTF. The chain uses TRBV2 and TRBJ1-2; 9 nucleotides align to TRBD1. Germline V CDR1 and CDR2: SNHLY, FYNNEI. With 5 bases clipped from V and 7 bases from J, the junction kept 8 bases outside the gene matches. This CDR3 is built from 14 residues.

CDR3 protein: CASSQGLTEGDTQYF. Here the CDR3 DNA reads TGCGCCAGCAGCCAAGGACTCACCGAGGGAGATACGCAGTATTTT. This chain joins TRBV5-1 and TRBJ2-3; tentatively, D is TRBD2 (5 bases). The CDR3 totals 15 residues. Per the germline V gene, CDR1 is SGHRS and CDR2 is YFSETQ. V was shortened by 4 bases and J by 5 bases, with 17 bases between the two germline ends.

J is TRBJ1-2 and V is TRBV5-1, with 12 bases lining up with TRBD1. The CDR3 consists of 17 residues. Per germline, CDR1 SGHRS and CDR2 YFSETQ. V lost 0 bases, J lost 4 bases, and 7 bases stayed unmatched. Here the CDR3 reads CASSLAQGQGAGYGYTF. CDR3 in DNA: TGCGCCAGCAGCTTGGCGCAGGGACAGGGGGCGGGCTATGGCTACACCTTC.

This chain joins TRBV5-1 and TRBJ2-1; 9 bases agree with TRBD2. With V trimmed by 0 bases and J by 8 bases, 6 bases remained unmatched. The CDR3 is 15 residues long. Germline V gene sequence: CDR1 SGHRS, CDR2 YFSETQ. CDR3 sequence reads: CASSLGSERGDEQFF. CDR3 sequence (DNA): TGCGCCAGCAGCTTGGGCAGTGAGCGGGGGGATGAGCAGTTCTTC.

This sequence joins TRBV27 and TRBJ2-7; 9 bases are shared with TRBD1. V gave up 8 bases and J gave up 6 bases; unmatched junction bases: 8. Germline CDR1 reads MNHEY; CDR2 reads SMNVEV (reference sequence). The CDR3 length is 13 residues. CDR3 protein: CASRGQGSVEQYF. The CDR3 nucleotides are TGTGCCAGCCGGGGACAGGGATCCGTCGAGCAGTACTTC.

This clone was seen a few times. The chain recombines TRBV10-2 with TRBJ1-2; 7 nucleotides match TRBD1. This CDR3 is built from 14 residues. V dropped 3 bases and J dropped 3; count of bases not matched to a gene: 4. Per the germline V gene, CDR1 is WSHSY and CDR2 is SAAADI. The CDR3 region is CASSEDREDYGYTF. For the CDR3, the DNA is TGCGCCAGCAGTGAAGACAGGGAGGACTATGGCTACACCTTC.